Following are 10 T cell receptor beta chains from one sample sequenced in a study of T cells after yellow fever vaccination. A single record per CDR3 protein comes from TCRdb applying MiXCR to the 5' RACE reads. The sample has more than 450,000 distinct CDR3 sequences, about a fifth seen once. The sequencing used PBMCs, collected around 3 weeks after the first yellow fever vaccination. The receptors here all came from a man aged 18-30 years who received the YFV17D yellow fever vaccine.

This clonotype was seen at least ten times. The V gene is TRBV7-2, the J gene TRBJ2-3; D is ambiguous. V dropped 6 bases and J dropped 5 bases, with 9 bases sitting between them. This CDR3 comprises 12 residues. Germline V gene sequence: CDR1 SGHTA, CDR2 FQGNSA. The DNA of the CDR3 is TGTGCCAGCAGTTTAACGAGAGATACGCAGTATTTT. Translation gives CASSLTRDTQYF.

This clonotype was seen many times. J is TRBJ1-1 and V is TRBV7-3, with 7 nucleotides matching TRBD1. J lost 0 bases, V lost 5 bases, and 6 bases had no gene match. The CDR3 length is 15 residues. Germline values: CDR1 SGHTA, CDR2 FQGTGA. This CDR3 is CASSPVGGMNTEAFF. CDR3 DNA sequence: TGTGCCAGCAGCCCGGTAGGGGGCATGAACACTGAAGCTTTCTTT.

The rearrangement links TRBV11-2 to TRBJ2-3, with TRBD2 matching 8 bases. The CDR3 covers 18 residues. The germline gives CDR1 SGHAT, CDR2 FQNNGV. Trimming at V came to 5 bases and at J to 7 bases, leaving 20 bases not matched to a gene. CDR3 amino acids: CASSRPAGGSSLGHTQYF. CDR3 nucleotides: TGTGCCAGCAGCCGACCCGCGGGGGGCTCCAGCCTCGGACATACGCAGTATTTT.

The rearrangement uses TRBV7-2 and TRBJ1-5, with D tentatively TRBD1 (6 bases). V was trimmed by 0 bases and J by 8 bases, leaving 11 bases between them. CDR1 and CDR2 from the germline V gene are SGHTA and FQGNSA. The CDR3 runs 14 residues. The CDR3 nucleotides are TGTGCCAGCAGCTTAGCGGGGGGCGGGGAGCCCCAGCATTTT. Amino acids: CASSLAGGGEPQHF. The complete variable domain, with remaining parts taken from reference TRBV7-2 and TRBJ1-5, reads GAGVSQSPSNKVTEKGKDVELRCDPISGHTALYWYRQSLGQGLEFLIYFQGNSAPDKSGLPSDRFSAERTGGSVSTLTIQRTQQEDSAVYLCASSLAGGGEPQHFGDGTRLSIL.

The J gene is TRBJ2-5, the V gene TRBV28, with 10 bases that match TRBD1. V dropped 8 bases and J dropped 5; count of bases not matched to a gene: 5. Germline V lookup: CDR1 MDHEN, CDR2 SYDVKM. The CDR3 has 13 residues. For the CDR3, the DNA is TGTGCCAGCGACAGGGGGCGTCGGGAGACCCAGTACTTC. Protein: CASDRGRRETQYF.

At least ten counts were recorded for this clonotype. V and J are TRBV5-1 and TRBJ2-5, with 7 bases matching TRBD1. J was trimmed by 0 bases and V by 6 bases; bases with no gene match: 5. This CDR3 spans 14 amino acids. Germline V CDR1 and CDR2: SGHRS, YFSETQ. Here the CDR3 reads CASTPDRDQETQYF. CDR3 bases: TGCGCCAGCACTCCCGACAGGGACCAAGAGACCCAGTACTTC.

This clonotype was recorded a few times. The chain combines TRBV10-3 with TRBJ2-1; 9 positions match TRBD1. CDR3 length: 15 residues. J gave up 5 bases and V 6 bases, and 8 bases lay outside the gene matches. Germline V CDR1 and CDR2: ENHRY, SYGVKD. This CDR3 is CAIREGTGNDNEQFF. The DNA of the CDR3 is TGTGCCATCAGGGAGGGGACAGGGAACGACAATGAGCAGTTCTTC.

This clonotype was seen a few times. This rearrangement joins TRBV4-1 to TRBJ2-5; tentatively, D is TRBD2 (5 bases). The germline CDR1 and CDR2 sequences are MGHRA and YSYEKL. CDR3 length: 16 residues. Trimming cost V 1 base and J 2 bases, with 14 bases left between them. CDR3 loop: CASSQGYWLAQETQYF. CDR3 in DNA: TGCGCCAGCAGCCAAGGATACTGGCTAGCTCAAGAGACCCAGTACTTC.

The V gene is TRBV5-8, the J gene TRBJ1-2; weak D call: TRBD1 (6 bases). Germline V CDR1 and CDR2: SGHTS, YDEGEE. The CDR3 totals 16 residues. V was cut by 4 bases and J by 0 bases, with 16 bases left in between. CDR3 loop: CASSLVSGTSNYGYTF. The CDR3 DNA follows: TGTGCCAGCAGCCTTGTTTCCGGGACATCTAACTATGGCTACACCTTC. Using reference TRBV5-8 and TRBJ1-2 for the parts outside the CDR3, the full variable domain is EAGVTQSPTHLIKTRGQQATLRCSPISGHTSVYWYQQALGLGLQFLLWYDEGEERNRGNFPPRFSGRQFPNYSSELNVNALELEDSALYLCASSLVSGTSNYGYTFGSGTRLTVV.

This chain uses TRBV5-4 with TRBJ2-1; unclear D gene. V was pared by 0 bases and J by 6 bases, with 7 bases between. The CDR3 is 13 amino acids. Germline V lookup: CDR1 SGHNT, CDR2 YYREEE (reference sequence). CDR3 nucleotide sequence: TGTGCCAGCAGCTTGGACATAAGCAATGAGCAGTTCTTC. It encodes CASSLDISNEQFF.